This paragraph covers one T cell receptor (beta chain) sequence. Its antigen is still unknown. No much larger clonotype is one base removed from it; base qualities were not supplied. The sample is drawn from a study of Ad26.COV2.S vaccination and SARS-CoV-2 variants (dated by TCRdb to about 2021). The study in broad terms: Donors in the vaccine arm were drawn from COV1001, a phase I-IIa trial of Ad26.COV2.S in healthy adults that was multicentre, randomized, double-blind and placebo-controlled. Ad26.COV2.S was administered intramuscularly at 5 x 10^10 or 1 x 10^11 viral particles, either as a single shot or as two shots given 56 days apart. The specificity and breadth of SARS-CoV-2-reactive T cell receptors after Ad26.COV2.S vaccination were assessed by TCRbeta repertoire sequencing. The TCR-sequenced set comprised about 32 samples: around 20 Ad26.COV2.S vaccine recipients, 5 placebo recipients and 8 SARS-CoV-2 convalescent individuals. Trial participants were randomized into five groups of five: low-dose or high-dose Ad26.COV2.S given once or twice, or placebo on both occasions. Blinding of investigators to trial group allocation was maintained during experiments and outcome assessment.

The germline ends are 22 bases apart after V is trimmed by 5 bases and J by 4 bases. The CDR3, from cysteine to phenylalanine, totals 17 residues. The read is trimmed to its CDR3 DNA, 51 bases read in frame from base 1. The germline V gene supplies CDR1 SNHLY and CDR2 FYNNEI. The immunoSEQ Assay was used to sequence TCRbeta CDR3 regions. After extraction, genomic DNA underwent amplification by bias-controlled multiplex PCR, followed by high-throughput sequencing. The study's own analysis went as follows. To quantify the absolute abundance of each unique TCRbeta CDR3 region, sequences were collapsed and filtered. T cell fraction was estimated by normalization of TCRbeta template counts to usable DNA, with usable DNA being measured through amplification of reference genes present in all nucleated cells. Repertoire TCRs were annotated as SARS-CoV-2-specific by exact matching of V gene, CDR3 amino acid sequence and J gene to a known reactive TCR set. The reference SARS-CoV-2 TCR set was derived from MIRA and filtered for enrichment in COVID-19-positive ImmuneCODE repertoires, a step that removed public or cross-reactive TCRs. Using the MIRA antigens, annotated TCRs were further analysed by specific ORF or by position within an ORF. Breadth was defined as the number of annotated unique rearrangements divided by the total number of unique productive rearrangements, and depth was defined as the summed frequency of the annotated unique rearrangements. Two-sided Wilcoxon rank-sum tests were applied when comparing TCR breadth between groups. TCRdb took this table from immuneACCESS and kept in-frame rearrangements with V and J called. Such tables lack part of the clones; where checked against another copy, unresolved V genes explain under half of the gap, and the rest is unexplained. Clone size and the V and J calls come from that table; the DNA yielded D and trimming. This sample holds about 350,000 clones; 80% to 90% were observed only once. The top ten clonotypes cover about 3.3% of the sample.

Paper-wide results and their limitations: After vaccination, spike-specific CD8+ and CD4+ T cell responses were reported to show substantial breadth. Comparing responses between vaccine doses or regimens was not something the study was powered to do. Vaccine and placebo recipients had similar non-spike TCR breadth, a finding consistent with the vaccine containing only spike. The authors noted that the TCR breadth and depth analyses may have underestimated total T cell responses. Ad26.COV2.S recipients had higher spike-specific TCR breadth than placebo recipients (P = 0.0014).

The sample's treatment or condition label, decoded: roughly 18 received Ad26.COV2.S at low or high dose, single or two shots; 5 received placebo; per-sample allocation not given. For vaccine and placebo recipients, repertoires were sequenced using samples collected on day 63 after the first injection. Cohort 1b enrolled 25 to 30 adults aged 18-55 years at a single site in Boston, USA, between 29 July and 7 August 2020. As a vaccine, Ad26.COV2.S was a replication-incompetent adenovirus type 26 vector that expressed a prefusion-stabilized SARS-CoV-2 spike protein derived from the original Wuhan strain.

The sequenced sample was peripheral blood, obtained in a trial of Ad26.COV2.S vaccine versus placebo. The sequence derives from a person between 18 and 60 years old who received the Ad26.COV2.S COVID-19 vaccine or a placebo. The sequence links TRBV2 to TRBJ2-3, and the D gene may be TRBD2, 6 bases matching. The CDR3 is CASSPYRDSSRADTQYF. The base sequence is TGTGCCAGCAGTCCGTACCGGGACTCGAGCAGGGCAGATACGCAGTATTTT.